These T cell receptor beta chains were read from a single sample in a study of identical twins. TCRdb redid the calling of the 5' RACE reads with MiXCR, one entry per CDR3 protein. The repertoire includes just under 550,000 distinct CDR3 sequences, about 16% of them detected once, and 0.44% sits in the top ten. The sample was also linked to a second study, of yellow fever vaccine responses in identical twins.

The sample comprised CD4+ T cells sorted from blood. Source of these receptors: a woman under 30 in good health. CDR3s include the opening cysteine and the closing phenylalanine or tryptophan. Fields, in order: J gene, D gene, CDR3 length, V gene, CDR3 protein. D genes are given only for firm matches.

>TRBJ2-5|.|14|TRBV2
CASSEATGQETQYF
>TRBJ2-3|TRBD2|14|TRBV20-1
CSAIKRGSTDTQYF
>TRBJ1-2|.|14|TRBV27
CASRSGKWAYGYTF
>TRBJ2-2|.|12|TRBV20-1
CSAPRNTGELFF
>TRBJ2-2|TRBD1|15|TRBV24-1
CATSGARGLTGELFF
>TRBJ2-7|.|15|TRBV27
CASRVTGGGIYEQYF
>TRBJ2-1|TRBD2|15|TRBV14
CASSPIGTTTKEQFF
>TRBJ2-3|TRBD1|14|TRBV7-6
CASSQGGSVDTQYF
>TRBJ1-2|TRBD1|15|TRBV12-3/TRBV12-4
CASSLTFGQAGGYTF
>TRBJ2-1|TRBD1|16|TRBV24-1
CATSGGSAGGFDEQFF
>TRBJ2-4|.|14|TRBV11-2
CASSSPWSKNIQYF
>TRBJ2-4|TRBD2|17|TRBV9
CASSADLTSGRKNIQYF